The source of this T cell receptor (beta chain) is a study of blood T cell repertoires in COVID-19. This clone was recorded a few times. Membership in each cohort depended on participant-reported clinical history. Methods used by the authors: Nucleated cell counts were estimated from reference gene primer amplification. Repertoires were generated with immunoSEQ multiplex PCR, while TCRdb's copy carries only in-frame clones and drops some. V and J calls and clone size are copied from that table; D and trimming were computed from the DNA. The sample includes over 200,000 clones, approximately 80% of them seen just once. With 6 bases clipped from V and 8 bases from J, the junction kept 7 bases outside the gene matches. In germline, CDR1 is LGHDT, CDR2 YNNKEL (reference sequence). The length of the CDR3 is 15 residues.

The specimen sequenced was PBMCs or T cells enriched from blood (not recorded which). This TCR came from a man aged 55 to 70 who had recovered from COVID-19. The V gene is TRBV3-1 (or the pseudogene TRBV3-2), the J gene TRBJ1-6; 10 bases are a match to TRBD1. CDR3: CASRKMGTGDSPLHF. The CDR3, as DNA: TGTGCCAGCAGGAAGATGGGGACAGGGGATTCACCCCTCCACTTT.